Given below is one T cell receptor (beta chain) in context. The data were obtained in a study of beta chain features in type 1 diabetes. Expressed TCRB transcripts were sequenced because the isolated RNA had all been reverse transcribed beforehand. Clones were read by immunoSEQ multiplex PCR, and TCRdb kept only the in-frame ones, dropping some. The sample includes 200,000 to 250,000 clones, around 9.6% of them seen just once. The CDR3 sequence is 14 residues long. Germline CDR1 reads KGHSH; CDR2 reads LQKENI. V shed 3 bases, J shed 9 bases, and the junction held 7 bases outside the gene matches. The rearrangement uses TRBV18 and TRBJ2-1, with TRBD2 identical over 8 bases. The TCR comes from a young woman in good health. The sample taken for sequencing was naive CD4+ T cells from blood. CDR3 nucleotide sequence: TGTGCCAGCTCACCTCGGGGGGGAGTGGGTGAGCAGTTCTTC. Its translation is CASSPRGGVGEQFF.